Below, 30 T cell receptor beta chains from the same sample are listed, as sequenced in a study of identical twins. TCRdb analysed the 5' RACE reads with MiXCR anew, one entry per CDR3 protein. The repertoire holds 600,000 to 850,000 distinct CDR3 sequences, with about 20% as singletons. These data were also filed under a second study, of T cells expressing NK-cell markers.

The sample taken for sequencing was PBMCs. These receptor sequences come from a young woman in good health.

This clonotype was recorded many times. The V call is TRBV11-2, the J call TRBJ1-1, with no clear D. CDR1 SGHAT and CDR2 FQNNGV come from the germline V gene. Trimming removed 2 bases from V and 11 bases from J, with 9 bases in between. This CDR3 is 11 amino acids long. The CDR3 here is CASSLSRSAFF. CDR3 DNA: TGTGCCAGCAGCTTAAGTCGTAGCGCTTTCTTT.

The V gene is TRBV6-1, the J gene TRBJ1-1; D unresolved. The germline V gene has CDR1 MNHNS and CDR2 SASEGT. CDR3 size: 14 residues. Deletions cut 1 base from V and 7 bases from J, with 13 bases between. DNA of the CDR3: TGTGCCAGCAGTGAAGAACAGACTGACCTTGAAGCTTTCTTT. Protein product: CASSEEQTDLEAFF.

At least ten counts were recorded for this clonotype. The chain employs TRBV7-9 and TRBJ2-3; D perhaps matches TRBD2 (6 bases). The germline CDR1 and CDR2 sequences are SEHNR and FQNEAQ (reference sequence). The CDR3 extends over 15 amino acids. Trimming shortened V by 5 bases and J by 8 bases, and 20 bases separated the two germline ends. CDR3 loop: CASSLYLGRPPTQYF. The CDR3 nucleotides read TGTGCCAGCAGCCTTTACCTCGGGAGACCCCCTACGCAGTATTTT.

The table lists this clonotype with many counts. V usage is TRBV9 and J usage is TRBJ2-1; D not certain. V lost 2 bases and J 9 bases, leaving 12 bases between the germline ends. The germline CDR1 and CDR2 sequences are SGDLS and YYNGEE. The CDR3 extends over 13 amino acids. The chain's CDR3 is CASSVGKNREQFF. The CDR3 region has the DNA TGTGCCAGCAGCGTTGGGAAAAATCGTGAGCAGTTCTTC.

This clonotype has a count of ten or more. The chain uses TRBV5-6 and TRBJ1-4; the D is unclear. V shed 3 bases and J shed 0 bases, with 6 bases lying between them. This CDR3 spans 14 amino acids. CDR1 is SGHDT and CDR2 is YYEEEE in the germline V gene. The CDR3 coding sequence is TGTGCCAGCAGCTATGTTGCAACTAATGAAAAACTGTTTTTT. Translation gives CASSYVATNEKLFF.

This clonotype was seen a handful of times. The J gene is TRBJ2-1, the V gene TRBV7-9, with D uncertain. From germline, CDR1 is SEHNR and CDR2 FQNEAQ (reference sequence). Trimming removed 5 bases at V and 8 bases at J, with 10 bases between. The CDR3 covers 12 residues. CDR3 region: CASSLLYHEQFF. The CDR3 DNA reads TGTGCCAGCAGCCTACTCTATCATGAGCAGTTCTTC.

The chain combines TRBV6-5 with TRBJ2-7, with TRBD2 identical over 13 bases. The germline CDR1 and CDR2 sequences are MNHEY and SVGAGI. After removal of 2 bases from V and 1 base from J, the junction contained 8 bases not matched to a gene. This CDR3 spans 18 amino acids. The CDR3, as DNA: TGTGCCAGCAGTTACCAGCGGACTAGCGGGGGTAAATCCTACGAGCAGTACTTC. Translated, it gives CASSYQRTSGGKSYEQYF.

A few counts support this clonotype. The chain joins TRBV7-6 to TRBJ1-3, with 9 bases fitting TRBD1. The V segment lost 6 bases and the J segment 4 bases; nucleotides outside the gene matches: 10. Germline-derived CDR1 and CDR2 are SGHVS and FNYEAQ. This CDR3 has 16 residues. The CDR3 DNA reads TGTGCCAGCAGTTCAACCGGGACAGGGCAAGGAAACACCATATATTTT. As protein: CASSSTGTGQGNTIYF.

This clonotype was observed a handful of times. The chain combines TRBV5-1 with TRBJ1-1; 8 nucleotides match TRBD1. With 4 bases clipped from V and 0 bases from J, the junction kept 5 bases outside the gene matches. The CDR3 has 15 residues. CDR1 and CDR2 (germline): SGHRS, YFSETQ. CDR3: CASSGGQAMNTEAFF. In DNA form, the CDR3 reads TGCGCCAGCAGCGGGGGACAGGCTATGAACACTGAAGCTTTCTTT. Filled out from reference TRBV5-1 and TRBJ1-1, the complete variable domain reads KAGVTQTPRYLIKTRGQQVTLSCSPISGHRSVSWYQQTPGQGLQFLFEYFSETQRNKGNFPGRFSGRQFSNSRSEMNVSTLELGDSALYLCASSGGQAMNTEAFFGQGTRLTVV.

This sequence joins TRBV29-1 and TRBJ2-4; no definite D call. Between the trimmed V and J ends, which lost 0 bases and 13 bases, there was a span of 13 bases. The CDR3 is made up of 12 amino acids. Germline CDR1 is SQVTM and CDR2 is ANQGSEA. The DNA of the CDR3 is TGCAGCGTTGAAGATCAGAGAAATGGGCAGTACTTC. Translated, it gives CSVEDQRNGQYF.

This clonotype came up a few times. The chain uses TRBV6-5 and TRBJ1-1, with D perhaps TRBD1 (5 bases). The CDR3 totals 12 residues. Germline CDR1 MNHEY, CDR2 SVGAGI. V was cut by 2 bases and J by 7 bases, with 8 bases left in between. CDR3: CASSYGAGEAFF. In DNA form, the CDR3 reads TGTGCCAGCAGTTACGGGGCAGGTGAAGCTTTCTTT.

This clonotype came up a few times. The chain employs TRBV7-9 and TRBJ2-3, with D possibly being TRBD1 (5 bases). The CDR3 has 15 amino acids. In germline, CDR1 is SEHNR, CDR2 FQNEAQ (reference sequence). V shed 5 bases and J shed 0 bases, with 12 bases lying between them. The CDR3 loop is CASSPHPGSTDTQYF. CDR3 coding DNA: TGTGCCAGCAGCCCGCACCCAGGGAGCACAGATACGCAGTATTTT.

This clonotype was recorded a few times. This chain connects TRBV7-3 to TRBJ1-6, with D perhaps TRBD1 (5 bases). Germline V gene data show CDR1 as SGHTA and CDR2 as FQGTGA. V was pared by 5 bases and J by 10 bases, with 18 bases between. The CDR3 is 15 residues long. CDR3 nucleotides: TGTGCCAGCAGCCTCATGGTGGGGGGACGATCACCCCTCCACTTT. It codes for CASSLMVGGRSPLHF.

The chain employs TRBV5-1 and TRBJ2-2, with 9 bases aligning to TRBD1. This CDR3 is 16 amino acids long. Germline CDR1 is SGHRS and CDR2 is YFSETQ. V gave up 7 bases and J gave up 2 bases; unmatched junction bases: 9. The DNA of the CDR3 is TGCGCCAGCGGGACAGGGATATTTATCAACACCGGGGAGCTGTTTTTT. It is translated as CASGTGIFINTGELFF.

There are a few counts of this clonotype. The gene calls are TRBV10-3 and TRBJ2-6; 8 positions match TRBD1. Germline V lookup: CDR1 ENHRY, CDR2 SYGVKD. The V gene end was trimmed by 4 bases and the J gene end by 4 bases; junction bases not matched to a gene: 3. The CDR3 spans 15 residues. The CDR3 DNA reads TGTGCCATCAGTGCGACAGGGGCCGGGGCCAACGTCCTGACTTTC. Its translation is CAISATGAGANVLTF.

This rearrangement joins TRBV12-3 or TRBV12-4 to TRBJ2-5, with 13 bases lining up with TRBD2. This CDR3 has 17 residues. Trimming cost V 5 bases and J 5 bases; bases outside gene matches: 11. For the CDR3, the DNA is TGTGCCAGCAGTGCTCGTACTAGCGGGAGGGGATCGGAGACCCAGTACTTC. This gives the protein CASSARTSGRGSETQYF.

Written as DNA, the CDR3 is TGCGCCAGCAGCCAAGAAAGGCTAGCGGGAGTTGAGCAGTTCTTC. Its translation is CASSQERLAGVEQFF. The V and J genes are TRBV4-3 and TRBJ2-1; 10 bases match TRBD2. Trimming cost V 0 bases and J 9 bases; bases outside gene matches: 5. The germline CDR1 and CDR2 sequences are LGHNA and YSLEER. The CDR3 covers 15 residues.

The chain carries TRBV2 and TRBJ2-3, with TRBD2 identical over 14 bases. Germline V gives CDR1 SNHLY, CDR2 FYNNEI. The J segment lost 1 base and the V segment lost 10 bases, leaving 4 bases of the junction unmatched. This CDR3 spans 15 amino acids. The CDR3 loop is CAISGLAGGTDTQYF. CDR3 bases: TGTGCCATCTCGGGACTAGCGGGAGGCACAGATACGCAGTATTTT.

The CDR3 DNA is TGTGCCAGCTCACCAACCGGGACAGGGGGCACCGAGCAGTACTTC. The encoded protein is CASSPTGTGGTEQYF. The chain combines TRBV18 with TRBJ2-7, with 12 positions matching TRBD1. The CDR3 is made up of 15 amino acids. Trimming cost V 2 bases and J 6 bases; bases outside gene matches: 5. CDR1 is KGHSH and CDR2 is LQKENI in the germline V gene.

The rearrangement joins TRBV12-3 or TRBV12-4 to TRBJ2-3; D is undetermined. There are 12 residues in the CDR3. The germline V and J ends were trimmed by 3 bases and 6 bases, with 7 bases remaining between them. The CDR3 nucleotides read TGTGCCAGCAGTTTGGGTATGGATACGCAGTATTTT. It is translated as CASSLGMDTQYF.

The CDR3 DNA reads TGTGCCAGCAGCTTAATGGGCGGGAGTAGCTACGAGCAGTACTTC. It encodes CASSLMGGSSYEQYF. This sequence joins TRBV7-9 and TRBJ2-7; 7 nucleotides agree with TRBD2. The V gene end was trimmed by 2 bases and the J gene end by 3 bases; junction bases not matched to a gene: 7. Per germline, CDR1 SEHNR and CDR2 FQNEAQ (reference sequence). CDR3 length: 15 amino acids. Complete variable domain (other parts from reference TRBV7-9 and TRBJ2-7): DTGVSQNPRHKITKRGQNVTFRCDPISEHNRLYWYRQTLGQGPEFLTYFQNEAQLEKSRLLSDRFSAERPKGSFSTLEIQRTEQGDSAMYLCASSLMGGSSYEQYFGPGTRLTVT.

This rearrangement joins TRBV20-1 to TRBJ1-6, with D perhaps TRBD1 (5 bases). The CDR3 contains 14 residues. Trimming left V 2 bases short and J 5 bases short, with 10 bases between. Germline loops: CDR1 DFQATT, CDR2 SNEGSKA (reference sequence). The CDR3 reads CSARMGTNNSPLHF. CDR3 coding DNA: TGCAGTGCTAGAATGGGGACCAATAATTCACCCCTCCACTTT.

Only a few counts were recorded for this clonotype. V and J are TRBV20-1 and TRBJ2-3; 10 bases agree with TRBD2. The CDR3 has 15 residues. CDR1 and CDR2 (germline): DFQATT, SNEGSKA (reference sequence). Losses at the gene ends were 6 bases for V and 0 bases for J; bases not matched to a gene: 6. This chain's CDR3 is CSATGTSDSTDTQYF. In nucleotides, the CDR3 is TGCAGTGCGACCGGGACTAGCGACAGCACAGATACGCAGTATTTT.

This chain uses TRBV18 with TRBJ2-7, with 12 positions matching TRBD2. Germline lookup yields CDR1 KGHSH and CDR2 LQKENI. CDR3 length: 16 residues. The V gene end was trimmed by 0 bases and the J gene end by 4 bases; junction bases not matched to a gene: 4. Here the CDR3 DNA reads TGTGCCAGCTCACCACCGGGACTAGCGGGTACTTACGAGCAGTACTTC. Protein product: CASSPPGLAGTYEQYF.

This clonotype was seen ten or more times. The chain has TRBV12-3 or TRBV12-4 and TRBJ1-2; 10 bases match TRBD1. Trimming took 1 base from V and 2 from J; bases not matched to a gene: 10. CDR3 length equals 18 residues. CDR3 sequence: CASSLGRQGALQNYGYTF. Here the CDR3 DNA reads TGTGCCAGCAGTTTAGGGCGACAGGGGGCCCTCCAAAACTATGGCTACACCTTC.

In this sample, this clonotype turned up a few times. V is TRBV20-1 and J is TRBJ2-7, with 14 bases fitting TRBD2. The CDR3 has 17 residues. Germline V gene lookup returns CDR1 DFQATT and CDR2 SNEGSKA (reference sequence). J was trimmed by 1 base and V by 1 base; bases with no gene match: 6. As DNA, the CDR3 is TGCAGTGCTAGAGGGACTAGCGGGGGGCGGACGTCCTACGAGCAGTACTTC. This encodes CSARGTSGGRTSYEQYF.

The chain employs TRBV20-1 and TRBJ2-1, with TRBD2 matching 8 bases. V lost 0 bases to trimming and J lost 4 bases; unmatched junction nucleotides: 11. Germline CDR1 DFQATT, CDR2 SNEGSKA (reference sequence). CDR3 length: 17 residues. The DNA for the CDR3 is TGCAGTGCTAGAGATACAATTAGAGTAGCGGGGTACAATGAGCAGTTCTTC. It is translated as CSARDTIRVAGYNEQFF.

CDR3 in DNA: TGCGCCAGCGATCAGACAGGGAACACTGAAGCTTTCTTT. Protein: CASDQTGNTEAFF. The V gene is TRBV10-2, the J gene TRBJ1-1, with TRBD1 as a possible D gene (6 bases). The CDR3 loop spans 13 amino acids. V dropped 8 bases and J dropped 1 base, with 11 bases sitting between them. Per the germline V gene, CDR1 is WSHSY and CDR2 is SAAADI.

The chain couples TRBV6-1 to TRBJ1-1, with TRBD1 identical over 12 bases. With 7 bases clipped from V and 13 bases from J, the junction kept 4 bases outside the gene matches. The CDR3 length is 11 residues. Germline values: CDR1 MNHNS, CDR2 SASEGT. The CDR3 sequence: CASTGQGAVFF. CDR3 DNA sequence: TGTGCCAGCACGGGACAGGGGGCCGTTTTCTTT.

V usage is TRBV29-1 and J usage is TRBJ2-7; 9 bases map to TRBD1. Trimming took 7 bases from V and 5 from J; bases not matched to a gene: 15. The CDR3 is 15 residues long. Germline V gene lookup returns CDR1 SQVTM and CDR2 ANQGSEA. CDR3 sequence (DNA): TGCAGCGCCTACACCGCCGGGACAGGGAAGAACGAGCAGTACTTC. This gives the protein CSAYTAGTGKNEQYF.